Ten or more counts support the clone carrying this T cell receptor (beta chain). Its antigen is currently unknown. The data stem from a study of breast tumors, draining lymph nodes, adjacent tissues. Study-wide results and caveats: Luminal-like breast cancer showed significantly higher tumor–nontumor repertoire similarity than basal-like.

The V end lost 0 bases, the J end lost 0 bases, and 12 bases lay between the germline ends. The germline V gene encodes CDR1 DFQATT and CDR2 SNEGSKA (reference sequence). CDR3 size: 15 residues. Each CDR3 protein is one row after TCRdb ran MiXCR on the multiplex PCR reads. The sample yields approximately 250,000 distinct CDR3 sequences, 34% seen once. The lymph nodes were axillary draining lymph nodes from breast cancer patients. The sequence was collected from a female donor with breast cancer. Some clones in this sample may be carry-over from other donors' samples. The specimen sequenced was axillary lymph node tissue. The chain employs TRBV20-1 and TRBJ2-7; D may be TRBD2 (5 bases). CDR3 amino acids: CSARESEGRSYEQYF. The DNA for the CDR3 is TGCAGTGCTAGAGAATCCGAGGGTCGCTCCTACGAGCAGTACTTC.